A single TCR beta chain is shown here with its context. The antigen is not known. The CDR3 is 14 amino acids. This specimen belongs to a study of cytomegalovirus exposure and HLA in healthy donors. Findings and caveats of the study: Researchers reported in a later analysis that common viral pathogens appeared linked to several top clusters.

The PCR used 60 Vbeta and 13 Jbeta primers. TCRdb's copy holds only in-frame clones and misses some; the assay was immunoSEQ multiplex PCR. With about 140,000 clones in the sample, the ten largest clones hold under 2.5%. The specimen sequenced was PBMCs. The TCR sequence derives from a woman aged 18 to 35 in good health and CMV-seronegative. This sequence joins TRBV12-1 and TRBJ2-7; the D call in the table, TRBD2, was not verified against the DNA. TRBV12-1 is marked as a pseudogene. CDR3 amino acids: CASPRSSNHYEQYF. CDR3 coding DNA: TGTGCCAGCCCTAGGAGTTCCAATCACTACGAGCAGTACTTC.